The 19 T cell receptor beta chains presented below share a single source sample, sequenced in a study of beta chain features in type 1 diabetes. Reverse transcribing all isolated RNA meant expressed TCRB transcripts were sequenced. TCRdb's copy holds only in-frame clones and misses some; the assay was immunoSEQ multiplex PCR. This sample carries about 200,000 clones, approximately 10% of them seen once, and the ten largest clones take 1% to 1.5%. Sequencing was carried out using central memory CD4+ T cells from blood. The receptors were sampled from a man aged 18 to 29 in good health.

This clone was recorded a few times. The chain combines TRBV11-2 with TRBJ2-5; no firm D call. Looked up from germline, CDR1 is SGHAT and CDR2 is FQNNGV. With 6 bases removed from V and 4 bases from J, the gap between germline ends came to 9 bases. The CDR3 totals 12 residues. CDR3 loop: CASSKGPETQYF. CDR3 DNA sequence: TGTGCCAGCAGTAAGGGCCCAGAGACCCAGTACTTC.

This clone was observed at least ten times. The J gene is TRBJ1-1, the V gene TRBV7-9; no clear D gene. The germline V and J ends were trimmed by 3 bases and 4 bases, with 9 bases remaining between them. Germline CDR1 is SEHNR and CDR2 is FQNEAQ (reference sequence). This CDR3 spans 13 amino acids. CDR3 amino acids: CASSFVSSTEAFF. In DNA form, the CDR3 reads TGTGCCAGCAGCTTCGTCTCAAGCACTGAAGCTTTCTTT.

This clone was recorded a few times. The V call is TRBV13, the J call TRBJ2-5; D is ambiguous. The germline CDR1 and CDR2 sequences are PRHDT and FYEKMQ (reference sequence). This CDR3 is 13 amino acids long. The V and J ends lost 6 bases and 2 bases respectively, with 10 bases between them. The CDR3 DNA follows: TGTGCCAGCAGTTCCCAGAATCAAGAGACCCAGTACTTC. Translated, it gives CASSSQNQETQYF.

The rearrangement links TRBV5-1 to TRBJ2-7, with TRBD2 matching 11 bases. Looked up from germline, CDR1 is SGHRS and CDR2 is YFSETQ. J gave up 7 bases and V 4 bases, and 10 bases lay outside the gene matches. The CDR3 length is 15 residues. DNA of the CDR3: TGCGCCAGCAGCCAACCTCTAGCGGGAGGTGGGGAGCAGTACTTC. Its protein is CASSQPLAGGGEQYF.

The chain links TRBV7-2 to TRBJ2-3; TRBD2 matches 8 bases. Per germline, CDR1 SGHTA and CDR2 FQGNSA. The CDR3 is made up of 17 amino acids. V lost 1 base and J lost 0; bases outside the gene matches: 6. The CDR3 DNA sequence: TGTGCCAGCAGCTTAGATGTACTAGCGGCTAGCACAGATACGCAGTATTTT. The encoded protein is CASSLDVLAASTDTQYF.

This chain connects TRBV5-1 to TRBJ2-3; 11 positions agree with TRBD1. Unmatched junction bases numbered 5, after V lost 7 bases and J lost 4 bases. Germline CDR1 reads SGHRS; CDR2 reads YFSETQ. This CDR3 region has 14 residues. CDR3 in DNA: TGCGCCAGCCGGACAGGGGGCCGGGCAGATACGCAGTATTTT. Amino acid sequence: CASRTGGRADTQYF.

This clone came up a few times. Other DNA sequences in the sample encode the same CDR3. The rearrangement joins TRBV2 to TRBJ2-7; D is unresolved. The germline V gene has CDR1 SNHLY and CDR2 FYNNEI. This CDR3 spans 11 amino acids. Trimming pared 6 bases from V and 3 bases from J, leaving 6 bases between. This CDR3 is CASRELYEQYF. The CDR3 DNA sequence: TGTGCCAGCAGGGAACTCTACGAGCAGTACTTC.

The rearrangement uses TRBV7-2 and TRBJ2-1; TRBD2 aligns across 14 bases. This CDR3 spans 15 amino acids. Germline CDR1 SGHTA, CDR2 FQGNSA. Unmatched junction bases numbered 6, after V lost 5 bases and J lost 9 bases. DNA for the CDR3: TGTGCCAGCAGCCGGCCCGGACTAGCGGGAGGTGAGCAGTTCTTC. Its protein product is CASSRPGLAGGEQFF.

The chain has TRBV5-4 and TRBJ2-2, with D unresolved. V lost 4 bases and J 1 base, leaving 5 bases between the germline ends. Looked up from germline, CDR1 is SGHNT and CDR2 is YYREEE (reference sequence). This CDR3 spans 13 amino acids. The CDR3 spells CASSPQNTGELFF. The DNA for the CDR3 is TGTGCCAGCAGCCCACAGAACACCGGGGAGCTGTTTTTT.

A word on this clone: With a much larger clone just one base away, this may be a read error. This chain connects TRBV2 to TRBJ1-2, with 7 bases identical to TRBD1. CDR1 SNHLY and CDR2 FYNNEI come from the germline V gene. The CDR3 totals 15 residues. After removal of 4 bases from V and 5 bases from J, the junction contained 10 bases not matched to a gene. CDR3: CASSVDDRELYGYTF. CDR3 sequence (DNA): TGTGCCAGCAGTGTCGATGACAGGGAATTGTATGGCTACACCTTC.

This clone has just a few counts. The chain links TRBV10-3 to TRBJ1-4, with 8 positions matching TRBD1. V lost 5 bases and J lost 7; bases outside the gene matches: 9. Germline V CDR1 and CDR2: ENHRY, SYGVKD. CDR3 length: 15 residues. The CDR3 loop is CAISTGQARGEKLFF. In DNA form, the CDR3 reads TGTGCCATCAGTACGGGACAGGCGAGAGGTGAAAAACTGTTTTTT.

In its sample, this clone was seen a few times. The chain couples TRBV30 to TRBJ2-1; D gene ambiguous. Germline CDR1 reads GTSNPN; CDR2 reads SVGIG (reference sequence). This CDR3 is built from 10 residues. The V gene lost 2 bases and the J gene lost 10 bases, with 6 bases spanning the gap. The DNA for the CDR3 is TGTGCCTGGAGTTTGGGGGAGCAGTTCTTC. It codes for CAWSLGEQFF.

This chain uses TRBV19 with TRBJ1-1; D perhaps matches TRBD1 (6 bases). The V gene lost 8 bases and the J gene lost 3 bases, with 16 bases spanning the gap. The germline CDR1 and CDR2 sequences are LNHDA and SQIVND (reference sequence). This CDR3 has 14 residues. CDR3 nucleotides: TGTGCCAGTTGGCCACGGGGGGCGGACACTGAAGCTTTCTTT. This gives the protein CASWPRGADTEAFF.

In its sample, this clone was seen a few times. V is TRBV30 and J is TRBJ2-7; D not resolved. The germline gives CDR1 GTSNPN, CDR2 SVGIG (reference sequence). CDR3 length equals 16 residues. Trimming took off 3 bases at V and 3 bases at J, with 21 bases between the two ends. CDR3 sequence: CAWRDDGPAAYYEQYF. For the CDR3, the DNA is TGTGCCTGGAGGGACGATGGGCCAGCCGCCTACTACGAGCAGTACTTC.

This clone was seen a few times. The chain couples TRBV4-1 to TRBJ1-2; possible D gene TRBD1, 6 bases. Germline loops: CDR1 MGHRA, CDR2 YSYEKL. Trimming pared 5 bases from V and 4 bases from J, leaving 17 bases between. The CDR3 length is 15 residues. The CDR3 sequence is CASSAIVTGAYGYTF. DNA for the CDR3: TGCGCCAGCAGCGCCATTGTCACGGGGGCCTATGGCTACACCTTC.

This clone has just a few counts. The CDR3 reads CAWSIKGSSYNEQFF. CDR3 DNA: TGTGCCTGGAGTATTAAGGGAAGCTCCTACAATGAGCAGTTCTTC. V is TRBV30 and J is TRBJ2-1; D is unclear. The V end was cut by 2 bases, the J end by 0 bases, with 11 bases between. The CDR3 contains 15 residues. In germline, CDR1 is GTSNPN, CDR2 SVGIG (reference sequence).

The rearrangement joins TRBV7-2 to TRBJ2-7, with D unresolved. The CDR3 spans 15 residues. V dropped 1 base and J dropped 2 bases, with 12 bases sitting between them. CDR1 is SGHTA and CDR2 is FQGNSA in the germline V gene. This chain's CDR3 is CASSLGVGPTYEQYF. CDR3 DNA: TGTGCCAGCAGCTTAGGCGTCGGACCGACCTACGAGCAGTACTTC.

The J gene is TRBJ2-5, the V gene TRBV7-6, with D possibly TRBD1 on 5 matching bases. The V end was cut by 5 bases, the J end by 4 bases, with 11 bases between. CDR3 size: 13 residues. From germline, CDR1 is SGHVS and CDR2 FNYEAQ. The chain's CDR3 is CASSQGHLETQYF. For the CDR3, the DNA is TGTGCCAGCAGCCAAGGACACCTAGAGACCCAGTACTTC.

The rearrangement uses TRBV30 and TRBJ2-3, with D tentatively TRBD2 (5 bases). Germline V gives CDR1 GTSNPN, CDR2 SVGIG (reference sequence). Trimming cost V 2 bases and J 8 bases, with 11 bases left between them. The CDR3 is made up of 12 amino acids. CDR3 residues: CAWSRGRATQYF. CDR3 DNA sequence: TGTGCCTGGAGTCGTGGGCGGGCTACGCAGTATTTT.